Below, 25 T cell receptor beta chains from the same sample are listed, as sequenced in a study of T cell responses to AZD1222 COVID-19 vaccine. Method: immunoSEQ multiplex PCR; TCRdb's copy keeps in-frame clones and lacks some. The data hold 25,000 to 35,000 clones, with around 80% observed a single time. The material was peripheral blood, obtained on day 0 of AZD1222 vaccination. The receptors stem from an adult in good health.

The chain employs TRBV7-3 and TRBJ2-5; tentatively, D is TRBD1 (6 bases). CDR1 and CDR2 from the germline V gene are SGHTA and FQGTGA. The V gene lost 5 bases and the J gene lost 5 bases, with 21 bases spanning the gap. CDR3 length: 16 amino acids. The chain's CDR3 is CASSRSGLGARETQYF. The DNA for the CDR3 is TGTGCCAGCAGCCGATCCGGATTGGGGGCTAGGGAGACCCAGTACTTC.

CDR3 amino acids: CASSQELARQETQYF. In DNA, the CDR3 is TGTGCCAGCAGCCAAGAGCTAGCTAGGCAAGAGACCCAGTACTTC. The chain employs TRBV3-1 (or the pseudogene TRBV3-2) and TRBJ2-5; a possible D gene is TRBD2 (5 bases). The CDR3 has 15 residues. CDR1 is LGHDT and CDR2 is YNNKEL in the germline V gene (reference sequence). V lost 0 bases, J lost 2 bases, and 10 bases lay in between.

This clone was seen a single time. The chain carries TRBV30 and TRBJ1-1; perhaps TRBD1 as D (5 bases). CDR1 is GTSNPN, CDR2 SVGIG, per germline (reference sequence). The CDR3 is 14 residues long. The germline V and J ends were trimmed by 8 bases and 1 base, with 17 bases remaining between them. CDR3 protein: CASLGGAANTEAFF. CDR3 DNA sequence: TGTGCCAGCCTAGGTGGGGCGGCGAACACTGAAGCTTTCTTT.

This clone showed up just a few times. This sequence joins TRBV7-9 and TRBJ1-2, with D hard to call. This CDR3 comprises 14 residues. Germline V gene data show CDR1 as SEHNR and CDR2 as FQNEAQ (reference sequence). Trimming took 0 bases from V and 8 from J, leaving 13 bases between them. The CDR3 spells CASSLAPGSGGYTF. Here the CDR3 DNA reads TGTGCCAGCAGCTTAGCGCCCGGATCGGGGGGCTACACCTTC.

This chain connects TRBV6-5 to TRBJ2-2, with D possibly matching TRBD1 (6 bases). The germline V gene encodes CDR1 MNHEY and CDR2 SVGAGI. CDR3 size: 13 residues. Trimming cost V 7 bases and J 6 bases, with 12 bases left between them. The CDR3 DNA reads TGTGCCAGCACCCCAGGGGCAGCCGGGGAGCTGTTTTTT. This encodes CASTPGAAGELFF.

The count of this clone is one. This rearrangement joins TRBV28 to TRBJ1-2, with TRBD1 as a possible D gene (6 bases). V lost 5 bases and J 2 bases, leaving 9 bases between the germline ends. Germline V gives CDR1 MDHEN, CDR2 SYDVKM. The CDR3 spans 13 residues. CDR3 sequence reads: CASSRQVNYGYTF. CDR3 nucleotide sequence: TGTGCCAGCAGTCGACAGGTCAACTATGGCTACACCTTC.

The rearrangement links TRBV5-1 to TRBJ2-3; no reliable D call. V was pared by 5 bases and J by 4 bases, with 8 bases between. Germline V CDR1 and CDR2: SGHRS, YFSETQ. There are 12 residues in the CDR3. CDR3 sequence reads: CASRPGADTQYF. The CDR3 coding sequence is TGCGCCAGCAGGCCAGGCGCAGATACGCAGTATTTT.

This clone was detected once. The chain is built from TRBV5-4 and TRBJ2-1; 7 positions match TRBD2. Germline trimming cut 0 bases from V and 9 bases from J; bases unmatched to any gene: 9. Germline CDR1 SGHNT, CDR2 YYREEE (reference sequence). The CDR3 totals 15 residues. The DNA of the CDR3 is TGTGCCAGCAGCTTGGGCAGCGGGATGGTCTCTGAGCAGTTCTTC. It yields the protein CASSLGSGMVSEQFF.

V gene TRBV28 combines with J gene TRBJ1-1; TRBD1 matches 7 bases. Germline assignment: CDR1 MDHEN and CDR2 SYDVKM. The CDR3 consists of 13 residues. The junction had 5 bases not matched to a gene; V was cut back by 5 bases and J by 5 bases. The DNA for the CDR3 is TGTGCCAGCAGTACCGGACAGGTTACTGAAGCTTTCTTT. Its protein product is CASSTGQVTEAFF.

The CDR3 is CASSEALVPYEQYV. CDR3 nucleotide sequence: TGTGCCAGCAGTGAAGCGCTGGTCCCCTACGAGCAGTACGTC. The chain uses TRBV2 and TRBJ2-7; D gene uncertain. Per germline, CDR1 SNHLY and CDR2 FYNNEI. The CDR3 has 14 amino acids. Trimming removed 0 bases from V and 2 bases from J, with 8 bases in between.

This sequence joins TRBV18 and TRBJ2-1; TRBD2 agrees at 11 bases. CDR3 length: 19 amino acids. V lost 3 bases and J lost 1; bases outside the gene matches: 11. CDR1 and CDR2 (germline): KGHSH, LQKENI. The DNA for the CDR3 is TGTGCCAGCTCACCCATCAGGGTAGCGGGGGGGCGGTCCTACAATGAGCAGTTCTTC. Amino acids: CASSPIRVAGGRSYNEQFF. Looking up the rest from reference TRBV18 and TRBJ2-1 gives the full variable domain: NAGVMQNPRHLVRRRGQEARLRCSPMKGHSHVYWYRQLPEEGLKFMVYLQKENIIDESGMPKERFSAEFPKEGPSILRIQQVVRGDSAAYFCASSPIRVAGGRSYNEQFFGPGTRLTVL.

The CDR3: CASSRGGVNTEAFF. CDR3 sequence (DNA): TGTGCCAGCAGCCGAGGGGGCGTTAACACTGAAGCTTTCTTT. The chain has TRBV27 and TRBJ1-1, with 7 bases lining up with TRBD1. Looked up from germline, CDR1 is MNHEY and CDR2 is SMNVEV (reference sequence). The ends lost 6 bases at V and 2 bases at J; junction bases unmatched: 6. The CDR3 length is 14 residues.

V usage is TRBV15 and J usage is TRBJ2-1; D might be TRBD2 (5 bases). The CDR3 length is 13 residues. V was pared by 5 bases and J by 12 bases, with 17 bases between. Germline CDR1 and CDR2: LNHNV and YYDKDF (reference sequence). Written as DNA, the CDR3 is TGTGCCACCAGCCCTCTTTACGGTAGCGTGCAGTTCTTC. This gives the protein CATSPLYGSVQFF.

This chain uses TRBV7-2 with TRBJ1-4, with 7 bases aligning to TRBD1. This CDR3 spans 14 amino acids. The germline V gene has CDR1 SGHTA and CDR2 FQGNSA. V shed 4 bases and J 8 bases; nucleotides not matched to a gene: 7. The CDR3 region has the DNA TGTGCCAGCAGCTCCCCCCAGGGGGGGGAAAAACTGTTTTTT. It codes for CASSSPQGGEKLFF.

The chain recombines TRBV19 with TRBJ1-2; no clear D. Looked up from germline, CDR1 is LNHDA and CDR2 is SQIVND (reference sequence). V was clipped by 1 base and J by 7 bases, with 13 bases between them. The CDR3 covers 14 residues. This CDR3 is CASSIALPAGGYTF. The CDR3 nucleotides read TGTGCCAGTAGTATAGCCCTGCCCGCCGGTGGCTACACCTTC.

This rearrangement joins TRBV30 to TRBJ2-5, with D possibly TRBD2 on 8 matching bases. Germline CDR1 GTSNPN, CDR2 SVGIG (reference sequence). CDR3 size: 12 residues. As DNA, the CDR3 is TGTGCAAGGGACAGCCGGGGGGGGACCCAGTACTTC. It yields the protein CARDSRGGTQYF.

The V call is TRBV30, the J call TRBJ1-4; D perhaps matches TRBD1 (5 bases). There are 15 residues in the CDR3. Trimming took 0 bases from V and 4 from J, leaving 12 bases between them. Germline V gives CDR1 GTSNPN, CDR2 SVGIG (reference sequence). CDR3 bases: TGTGCCTGGAGTGTGGGGGTGACAGATAATGAAAAACTGTTTTTT. Its translation: CAWSVGVTDNEKLFF.

V and J are TRBV9 and TRBJ1-1, with TRBD1 matching 8 bases. The CDR3 covers 14 residues. Germline V gene lookup returns CDR1 SGDLS and CDR2 YYNGEE. Unmatched junction bases numbered 4, after V lost 3 bases and J lost 3 bases. The CDR3 protein is CASSAQTGDTEAFF. CDR3 coding DNA: TGTGCCAGCAGCGCGCAGACAGGGGACACTGAAGCTTTCTTT.

The chain links TRBV19 to TRBJ2-2; D remains unclear. The CDR3 runs 11 residues. The germline gives CDR1 LNHDA, CDR2 SQIVND (reference sequence). Trimming stripped 7 bases from V and 4 bases from J, with 4 bases between. CDR3 DNA: TGTGCCAGTACTTTCACCGGGGAGCTGTTTTTT. It translates to CASTFTGELFF.

The chain joins TRBV19 to TRBJ2-2, with D hard to call. Per the germline V gene, CDR1 is LNHDA and CDR2 is SQIVND (reference sequence). V was trimmed by 3 bases and J by 0 bases, leaving 8 bases between them. The CDR3 contains 15 residues. The CDR3 loop is CASSIAATNTGELFF. Written as DNA, the CDR3 is TGTGCCAGTAGTATTGCGGCGACGAACACCGGGGAGCTGTTTTTT.

The genes are TRBV12-3 or TRBV12-4 and TRBJ1-2; 10 nucleotides line up with TRBD1. The CDR3 is made up of 12 amino acids. The J segment lost 10 bases and the V segment lost 8 bases, leaving 7 bases of the junction unmatched. CDR3 DNA sequence: TGTGCCAGCCGGGGACAGGGGCGAGACTACACCTTC. Translation: CASRGQGRDYTF.

This chain links TRBV6-5 with TRBJ1-2; perhaps TRBD1 as D (5 bases). The CDR3 spans 15 residues. CDR1 and CDR2 from the germline V gene are MNHEY and SVGAGI. The ends were cut back, 6 bases at V and 4 bases at J, with 18 bases in the middle. The CDR3 reads CASSGTQGAGYGYTF. CDR3 nucleotides: TGTGCCAGCAGCGGAACACAAGGGGCAGGCTATGGCTACACCTTC.

The chain carries TRBV7-2 and TRBJ2-1; D possibly corresponds to TRBD1 (6 bases). Germline CDR1 and CDR2: SGHTA and FQGNSA. V lost 6 bases, J lost 7 bases, and 13 bases lay in between. The CDR3 runs to 13 residues. In DNA, the CDR3 is TGTGCCAGCAGTTCCAGAAGGGGGAATGAGCAGTTCTTC. Protein sequence: CASSSRRGNEQFF.

This clone appeared a single time. The chain employs TRBV10-3 and TRBJ1-2; the D is unclear. V dropped 0 bases and J dropped 0 bases, with 5 bases sitting between them. The CDR3 runs to 14 residues. Germline assignment: CDR1 ENHRY and CDR2 SYGVKD. The DNA for the CDR3 is TGTGCCATCAGTGAGTCGAGCACTAACTATGGCTACACCTTC. Amino acids: CAISESSTNYGYTF.

The chain carries TRBV6-5 and TRBJ2-3; D call uncertain. Germline-derived CDR1 and CDR2 are MNHEY and SVGAGI. The CDR3 is made up of 14 amino acids. V was cut by 5 bases and J by 0 bases, with 9 bases left in between. The CDR3 DNA reads TGTGCCAGCAGTCAGTATACTAGCACAGATACGCAGTATTTT. Protein: CASSQYTSTDTQYF.